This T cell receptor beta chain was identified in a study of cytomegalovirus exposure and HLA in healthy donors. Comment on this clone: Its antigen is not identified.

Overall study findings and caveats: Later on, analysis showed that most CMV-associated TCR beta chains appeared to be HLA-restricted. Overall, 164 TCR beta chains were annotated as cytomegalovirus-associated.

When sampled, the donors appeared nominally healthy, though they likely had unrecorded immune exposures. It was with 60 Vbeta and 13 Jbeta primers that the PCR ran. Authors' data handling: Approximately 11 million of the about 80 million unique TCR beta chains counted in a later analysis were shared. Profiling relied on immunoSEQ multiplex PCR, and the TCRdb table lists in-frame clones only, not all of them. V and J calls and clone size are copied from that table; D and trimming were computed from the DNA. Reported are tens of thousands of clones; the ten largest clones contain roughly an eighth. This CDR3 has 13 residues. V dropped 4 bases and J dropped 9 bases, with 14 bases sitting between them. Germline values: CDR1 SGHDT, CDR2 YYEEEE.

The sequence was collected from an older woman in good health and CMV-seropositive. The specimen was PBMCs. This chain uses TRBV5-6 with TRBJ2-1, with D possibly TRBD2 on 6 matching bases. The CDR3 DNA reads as TGTGCCAGCAGCGCAGGGACTCCCGGTGAGCAGTTCTTC. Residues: CASSAGTPGEQFF.